A selection of T cell receptor beta chains follows, all from one sample in a study of blood T cells in healthy people across ages. TCRdb independently ran MiXCR on the 5' RACE reads; one entry per CDR3 protein. The repertoire holds about 580,000 distinct CDR3 sequences, with about 45% as singletons. The specimen sequenced was blood. These receptor sequences come from a man older than 75 in good health. Both conserved end residues are part of each CDR3. Fields, in order: D gene, J gene, V gene, clone size, CDR3 protein, CDR3 DNA. D genes are given only for firm matches. Some rows mark clone size as missing; the rest say once, few, many or name a class of expanded clone.

>TRBD1|TRBJ1-4|TRBV28|.
CASSPQTGENEKLFF
TGTGCCAGCAGTCCTCAGACAGGGGAAAATGAAAAACTGTTTTTT
>.|TRBJ1-2|TRBV20-1|.
CSARDRSGGGEMGGYTF
TGCAGTGCTAGAGATCGTTCTGGAGGGGGAGAGATGGGAGGCTACACCTTC
>.|TRBJ2-3|TRBV6-5|.
CASSYSVLETDTQYF
TGTGCCAGCAGTTACTCGGTACTAGAGACAGATACGCAGTATTTT
>.|TRBJ2-1|TRBV20-1|once
CSARARQTTYNEQFF
TGCAGTGCTAGAGCGAGGCAGACTACCTACAATGAGCAGTTCTTC
>TRBD2|TRBJ2-7|TRBV20-1|.
CSARRASGGYEQYF
TGCAGTGCAAGGAGGGCTAGCGGGGGATACGAGCAGTACTTC
>.|TRBJ2-1|TRBV9|.
CASSVFRGGDEQFF
TGTGCCAGCAGCGTTTTCCGGGGTGGGGATGAGCAGTTCTTC
>TRBD2|TRBJ2-2|TRBV7-2|.
CASSRSGSVTGELFF
TGTGCCAGCAGCCGTAGCGGGAGTGTCACCGGGGAGCTGTTTTTT
>.|TRBJ2-3|TRBV7-2|.
CASSLPQSTDTQYF
TGTGCCAGCAGCTTACCTCAGAGCACAGATACGCAGTATTTT
>TRBD2|TRBJ2-2|TRBV27|.
CASTPGLAEWSGELFF
TGTGCCAGCACCCCGGGACTAGCGGAGTGGTCCGGGGAGCTGTTTTTT
>TRBD1|TRBJ2-7|TRBV7-2|few
CASSSGQPYEQYF
TGTGCCAGCAGCTCGGGACAGCCCTACGAGCAGTACTTC
>TRBD1|TRBJ1-1|TRBV20-1|.
CSAGGTGREAFF
TGCAGTGCCGGAGGGACAGGTCGTGAAGCTTTCTTT
>TRBD2|TRBJ2-1|TRBV20-1|.
CSARIAGTDEQFF
TGCAGTGCTAGAATAGCGGGAACGGATGAGCAGTTCTTC
>.|TRBJ1-5|TRBV2|.
CASSEPRDQPQHF
TGTGCCAGCAGCGAGCCCAGAGATCAGCCCCAGCATTTT
>.|TRBJ2-5|TRBV5-6|.
CASSLEQYQETQYF
TGTGCCAGCAGCTTGGAACAGTACCAAGAGACCCAGTACTTC
>TRBD2|TRBJ2-7|TRBV27|.
CANSLRTSGRSYEQYF
TGTGCCAACAGTCTCCGGACTAGCGGGCGGTCCTACGAGCAGTACTTC